This passage covers 14 T cell receptor beta chains from one sample sequenced in a study of cytomegalovirus exposure and HLA in healthy donors. Primers: 60 Vbeta forward and 13 Jbeta reverse. Some clones are missing from TCRdb's copy, which holds only in-frame ones; the method was immunoSEQ multiplex PCR. The table shows about 98,000 clones, with approximately 74% occurring only once. The sequenced material came from PBMCs. These TCRs come from a male donor in good health and CMV-seronegative.

V and J are TRBV2 and TRBJ2-7; maybe TRBD1 (5 bases). V lost 6 bases and J 0 bases, leaving 12 bases between the germline ends. This CDR3 has 14 amino acids. Germline V lookup: CDR1 SNHLY, CDR2 FYNNEI. For the CDR3, the DNA is TGTGCCAGCAGGGAACAGGTAAACTCCTACGAGCAGTACTTC. Translation: CASREQVNSYEQYF.

The sample holds a few counts of this clone. The chain uses TRBV30 and TRBJ2-3; possibly TRBD1 for D (6 bases). This CDR3 has 15 residues. The germline CDR1 and CDR2 sequences are GTSNPN and SVGIG (reference sequence). V lost 3 bases to trimming and J lost 5 bases, with 18 bases between them. The CDR3 coding sequence is TGTGCCTGGAGCGGTGGGCAGGGGTTCCGAGATACGCAGTATTTT. This sequence encodes CAWSGGQGFRDTQYF.

The rearrangement uses TRBV2 and TRBJ2-5; 8 bases agree with TRBD1. CDR3 length: 13 amino acids. J was trimmed by 5 bases and V by 5 bases; bases with no gene match: 4. The V gene's germline CDR1 is SNHLY and CDR2 FYNNEI. The CDR3 loop reads CASSPDRVETQYF. CDR3 DNA sequence: TGTGCCAGCAGTCCGGACAGGGTGGAGACCCAGTACTTC.

The chain's CDR3 is CASSLAGGSGIYEQYF. CDR3 bases: TGCGCCAGCAGCTTGGCCGGGGGTAGCGGGATTTACGAGCAGTACTTC. This rearrangement joins TRBV5-1 to TRBJ2-7; 8 nucleotides line up with TRBD2. This CDR3 has 16 residues. V lost 0 bases to trimming and J lost 4 bases; unmatched junction nucleotides: 9. The germline CDR1 and CDR2 sequences are SGHRS and YFSETQ. The variable domain in full, completed from reference TRBV5-1 and TRBJ2-7, reads KAGVTQTPRYLIKTRGQQVTLSCSPISGHRSVSWYQQTPGQGLQFLFEYFSETQRNKGNFPGRFSGRQFSNSRSEMNVSTLELGDSALYLCASSLAGGSGIYEQYFGPGTRLTVT.

V gene TRBV27 combines with J gene TRBJ2-7; no firm D call. Trimming shortened V by 5 bases and J by 5 bases, and 16 bases separated the two germline ends. Per the germline V gene, CDR1 is MNHEY and CDR2 is SMNVEV (reference sequence). The CDR3 runs 14 residues. As DNA, the CDR3 is TGTGCCAGCAGTCCCGTGGGTTCAGGCGACGAGCAGTACTTC. Translating it yields CASSPVGSGDEQYF.

The chain combines TRBV9 with TRBJ2-1; TRBD2 agrees at 9 bases. V trimming: 0 bases; J trimming: 0 bases; junction bases outside the gene matches: 7. The length of the CDR3 is 18 residues. CDR1 and CDR2 (germline): SGDLS, YYNGEE. CDR3: CASSVVGSGSISYNEQFF. Written as DNA, the CDR3 is TGTGCCAGCAGCGTAGTAGGTAGCGGGAGTATCTCCTACAATGAGCAGTTCTTC.

The chain employs TRBV27 and TRBJ2-5, with D possibly being TRBD2 (6 bases). Germline loops: CDR1 MNHEY, CDR2 SMNVEV (reference sequence). V lost 3 bases to trimming and J lost 4 bases, with 9 bases between them. This CDR3 comprises 13 residues. CDR3 DNA sequence: TGTGCCAGCAGTTTGGGCGGGACAGAGACCCAGTACTTC. It yields the protein CASSLGGTETQYF.

The chain carries TRBV13 and TRBJ2-1; D is possibly TRBD1 (6 bases). CDR1 is PRHDT, CDR2 FYEKMQ, per germline (reference sequence). There are 16 residues in the CDR3. Trimming took off 0 bases at V and 0 bases at J, with 9 bases between the two ends. DNA of the CDR3: TGTGCCAGCAGCTTAGGGGGGGCCAGCTCCTACAATGAGCAGTTCTTC. This gives the protein CASSLGGASSYNEQFF.

The V gene is TRBV7-8, the J gene TRBJ2-4, with a tentative D call TRBD2 (5 bases). The CDR3 totals 14 residues. The germline CDR1 and CDR2 sequences are SGHVS and FQNEAQ. The V and J ends lost 1 base and 2 bases respectively, with 6 bases between them. This CDR3 reads CASSLGGTKNIQYF. The CDR3 bases are TGTGCCAGCAGCTTAGGAGGGACCAAAAACATTCAGTACTTC. The whole variable domain, filled in from reference TRBV7-8 and TRBJ2-4, reads GAGVSQSPRYKVAKRGQDVALRCDPISGHVSLFWYQQALGQGPEFLTYFQNEAQLDKSGLPSDRFFAERPEGSVSTLKIQRTQQEDSAVYLCASSLGGTKNIQYFGAGTRLSVL.

This clone was seen a few times. The chain joins TRBV10-3 to TRBJ1-2, with 8 bases lining up with TRBD1. Germline lookup yields CDR1 ENHRY and CDR2 SYGVKD. The CDR3 runs to 17 residues. V lost 0 bases and J lost 1; bases outside the gene matches: 7. The CDR3 DNA is TGTGCCATCAGTGAGTCGAAGGGACAGGTGATTAACTATGGCTACACCTTC. This codes for CAISESKGQVINYGYTF.

V gene TRBV4-1 combines with J gene TRBJ1-5; unclear D gene. The CDR3 is 16 residues long. V lost 4 bases to trimming and J lost 4 bases, with 17 bases between them. The germline CDR1 and CDR2 sequences are MGHRA and YSYEKL. DNA for the CDR3: TGCGCCAGCAGCCGAGGCTTCGGTTTGTTGAATCAGCCCCAGCATTTT. It specifies CASSRGFGLLNQPQHF.

Written as DNA, the CDR3 is TGTGCCAGCAGGGGGGACTACTCCTACGAGCAGTACTTC. This translates into CASRGDYSYEQYF. V usage is TRBV2 and J usage is TRBJ2-7; 7 nucleotides agree with TRBD2. The CDR3 loop spans 13 amino acids. V lost 6 bases and J lost 0; bases outside the gene matches: 2. Germline CDR1 SNHLY, CDR2 FYNNEI.

The chain uses TRBV10-3 and TRBJ2-7; D is possibly TRBD1 (6 bases). The germline gives CDR1 ENHRY, CDR2 SYGVKD. V lost 7 bases and J lost 1, with 14 bases in between. This CDR3 region has 14 residues. CDR3 sequence: CAITQGNPSYEQYF. As DNA, the CDR3 is TGTGCCATCACCCAGGGGAACCCTTCCTACGAGCAGTACTTC.

The genes are TRBV27 and TRBJ2-1; TRBD2 is a possible D gene (5 bases). CDR3 size: 16 residues. The ends were cut back, 7 bases at V and 0 bases at J, with 16 bases in the middle. The germline CDR1 and CDR2 sequences are MNHEY and SMNVEV (reference sequence). DNA for the CDR3: TGTGCCAGCAACAACGTCGGGAAGAGCTCCTACAATGAGCAGTTCTTC. This encodes CASNNVGKSSYNEQFF.